This TCR beta chain derives from a study of T-cell reconstitution after alpha-beta-depleted transplantation in children. Trimming stripped 2 bases from V and 4 bases from J, with 11 bases between. The CDR3 has 14 residues. TCRbeta library preparation incorporated unique molecular identifiers. TCRdb reanalysed the PCR reads using MiXCR and keeps one entry per CDR3 protein. The data contain around 400,000 distinct CDR3 sequences, approximately 20% of them singletons. The chain combines TRBV12-3 or TRBV12-4 with TRBJ2-5; no reliable D call. The source of this sequence is a human donor who donated a stem cell graft to a child with acute myeloid leukemia. Sequencing was performed on PBMCs from the stem cell graft donor, taken from the stem cell graft. The CDR3 loop reads CASSLTAHRETQYF. DNA of the CDR3: TGTGCCAGCAGTTTAACCGCCCACCGAGAGACCCAGTACTTC.